This T cell receptor (beta chain) is drawn from a study of T cells in Graves' hyperthyroidism and ophthalmopathy. This clonotype came up many times. The antigen remains undetermined. Amplification yielded TCR beta CDR3 regions, with RNA transcripts as the source. A set of HTBI primers served as the primers for a first-round RT-PCR of the TCR CDR3. TCRdb passed the multiplex PCR reads through MiXCR, listing each CDR3 protein once. Of around 300,000 distinct CDR3 sequences listed, about an eighth are singletons. Study-level results: Ophthalmopathy was told apart from stable hyperthyroidism by a 13 V-J model.

Orbital computed tomography, thyroid ultrasound, serum thyroxine and TRAb, and clinical symptoms together informed the diagnoses. Drawn at first hyperthyroidism diagnosis, the blood sample preceded any ophthalmopathy symptoms. In germline, CDR1 is SGHTA, CDR2 FQGNSA. This CDR3 has 17 residues. With 5 bases clipped from V and 9 bases from J, the junction kept 17 bases outside the gene matches. V usage is TRBV7-2 and J usage is TRBJ2-2; 8 bases match TRBD2. This sequence was found in a woman younger than 45 with Graves' hyperthyroidism that later progressed to Graves' ophthalmopathy. Specimen: blood. The CDR3 DNA follows: TGTGCCAGCAGCCAGAGTGGGTCAGCGGGAGACCCCCGGGAGCTGTTTTTT. The encoded protein is CASSQSGSAGDPRELFF.